These 14 T cell receptor beta chains share one sample of origin, sequenced in a study of EBV T-cell therapy then PD-1 blockade in nasopharyngeal carcinoma. Libraries were prepared by immunoSEQ multiplex PCR; TCRdb keeps only in-frame clonotypes and omits some of them. The sample lists some 21,000 clones, 84% occurring once. Treatment specified: AdE1-LMPpoly-expanded autologous EBV-specific T-cell therapy followed by anti-PD-1 nivolumab. Which antigens these TCRs recognize remains unknown. Source: CD8+ T cells from blood, taken between days 55 and 70 from a patient whose treatment included autologous EBV-specific T cells and nivolumab. The receptors were sampled from a man aged 35 to 55 with nasopharyngeal carcinoma.

This clone has only one observation. The CDR3 is CASSWTGSPLHF. DNA for the CDR3: TGTGCCAGCAGTTGGACGGGTTCACCCCTCCACTTT. The chain carries TRBV12-3 or TRBV12-4 and TRBJ1-6, with D uncertain. V dropped 4 bases and J dropped 9 bases, with 7 bases sitting between them. The CDR3 totals 12 residues.

J is TRBJ2-5 and V is TRBV7-9; possibly TRBD2 for D (6 bases). Deletions cut 7 bases from V and 9 bases from J, with 18 bases between. This CDR3 region has 13 residues. CDR1 and CDR2 (germline): SEHNR, FQNEAQ (reference sequence). The CDR3 protein is CASTLGLPRAQYF. CDR3 nucleotides: TGTGCCAGCACCTTGGGACTCCCCAGGGCCCAGTACTTC.

This chain uses TRBV27 with TRBJ2-7, with D unresolved. The V and J ends lost 3 bases and 7 bases respectively, with 16 bases between them. In germline, CDR1 is MNHEY, CDR2 SMNVEV (reference sequence). The CDR3 runs 14 residues. CDR3 sequence (DNA): TGTGCCAGCAGTTTGGTAGGGTCCTCTCGGGAGCAGTACTTC. Translated: CASSLVGSSREQYF.

The gene calls are TRBV7-8 and TRBJ2-2; weak D call: TRBD2 (7 bases). The CDR3 runs to 17 residues. Trimming cost V 0 bases and J 2 bases, with 13 bases left between them. Germline V gene data show CDR1 as SGHVS and CDR2 as FQNEAQ. CDR3 bases: TGTGCCAGCAGCTTAGCGCTGGGGGGGGCAAACACCGGGGAGCTGTTTTTT. Its protein product is CASSLALGGANTGELFF.

This clone has just one count. V is TRBV27 and J is TRBJ1-5; 7 bases map to TRBD1. After removal of 2 bases from V and 4 bases from J, the junction contained 2 bases not matched to a gene. Germline assignment: CDR1 MNHEY and CDR2 SMNVEV (reference sequence). The CDR3 length is 14 residues. The CDR3 nucleotides are TGTGCCAGCAGTTTACAGGGGGGGAATCAGCCCCAGCATTTT. It yields the protein CASSLQGGNQPQHF.

This sequence joins TRBV6-2 or TRBV6-3 and TRBJ2-6; either TRBD1 or TRBD2 may supply D (5 bases each). Germline values: CDR1 MNHEY, CDR2 SVGEGT. This CDR3 region has 16 residues. The ends were cut back, 2 bases at V and 4 bases at J, with 12 bases in the middle. In DNA form, the CDR3 reads TGTGCCAGCAGTTACGATGGGGGATCAGGGGCCAACGTCCTGACTTTC. It encodes CASSYDGGSGANVLTF.

The chain couples TRBV28 to TRBJ1-3; D remains unclear. Germline CDR1 and CDR2: MDHEN and SYDVKM. CDR3 size: 15 residues. V gave up 6 bases and J gave up 2 bases, with 14 bases separating them. CDR3 in amino acids: CASRLVEGPGNTIYF. CDR3 bases: TGTGCCAGCAGGCTTGTCGAGGGCCCTGGAAACACCATATATTTT.

The chain employs TRBV4-2 and TRBJ2-7; D is perhaps TRBD2 (5 bases). V was shortened by 2 bases and J by 11 bases, with 10 bases between the two germline ends. The germline V gene encodes CDR1 LGHNA and CDR2 YNFKEQ. The CDR3 sequence is 11 residues long. The CDR3 nucleotides are TGTGCCAGCAGCCAAAACGGGGTTAAGTACTTC. Amino acid sequence: CASSQNGVKYF.

The chain has TRBV5-1 and TRBJ1-4; D is ambiguous. This CDR3 has 14 amino acids. V was pared by 5 bases and J by 9 bases, with 17 bases between. The germline gives CDR1 SGHRS, CDR2 YFSETQ. The chain's CDR3 is CASSLGGGRQKLFF. The CDR3 bases are TGCGCCAGCAGTCTCGGTGGAGGGCGGCAAAAACTGTTTTTT.

V usage is TRBV7-9 and J usage is TRBJ2-1; weak D call: TRBD2 (7 bases). The length of the CDR3 is 14 residues. Germline lookup yields CDR1 SEHNR and CDR2 FQNEAQ (reference sequence). V gave up 5 bases and J gave up 9 bases, with 17 bases separating them. Written as DNA, the CDR3 is TGTGCCAGCAGCCCTAGGGGGGGCTATGGTGAGCAGTTCTTC. Its protein is CASSPRGGYGEQFF.

In this sample, this clone is medium-sized. This chain connects TRBV14 to TRBJ2-6, with D tentatively TRBD1 (6 bases). Germline CDR1 and CDR2: SGHDN and FVKESK. Trimming cost V 0 bases and J 2 bases, with 8 bases left between them. The CDR3 length is 16 residues. The CDR3 loop is CASSQDWGPGANVLTF. In DNA, the CDR3 is TGTGCCAGCAGCCAAGATTGGGGGCCTGGGGCCAACGTCCTGACTTTC.

The chain has TRBV2 and TRBJ2-1; 8 bases align to TRBD1. The CDR3 is made up of 18 amino acids. Germline assignment: CDR1 SNHLY and CDR2 FYNNEI. Losses at the gene ends were 4 bases for V and 1 base for J; bases not matched to a gene: 12. CDR3: CASSGSGGAPGSYNEQFF. The CDR3 nucleotides are TGTGCCAGCAGTGGGTCAGGGGGCGCCCCGGGGTCCTACAATGAGCAGTTCTTC.

The chain joins TRBV29-1 to TRBJ2-1; 8 bases are a match to TRBD1. With V trimmed by 6 bases and J by 3 bases, 1 base remained unmatched. This CDR3 contains 12 residues. The germline gives CDR1 SQVTM, CDR2 ANQGSEA. The CDR3 bases are TGCAGCGTCACAGGGGGCTACAATGAGCAGTTCTTC. Residues: CSVTGGYNEQFF.

The chain links TRBV2 to TRBJ2-1; D is possibly TRBD1 or TRBD2 (6 bases each). The CDR3 has 13 residues. Germline V gene lookup returns CDR1 SNHLY and CDR2 FYNNEI. The V and J ends lost 3 bases and 8 bases respectively, with 11 bases between them. CDR3 DNA: TGTGCCAGCAGTGAGTCCGGGGGCGATGAGCAGTTCTTC. Translation: CASSESGGDEQFF.